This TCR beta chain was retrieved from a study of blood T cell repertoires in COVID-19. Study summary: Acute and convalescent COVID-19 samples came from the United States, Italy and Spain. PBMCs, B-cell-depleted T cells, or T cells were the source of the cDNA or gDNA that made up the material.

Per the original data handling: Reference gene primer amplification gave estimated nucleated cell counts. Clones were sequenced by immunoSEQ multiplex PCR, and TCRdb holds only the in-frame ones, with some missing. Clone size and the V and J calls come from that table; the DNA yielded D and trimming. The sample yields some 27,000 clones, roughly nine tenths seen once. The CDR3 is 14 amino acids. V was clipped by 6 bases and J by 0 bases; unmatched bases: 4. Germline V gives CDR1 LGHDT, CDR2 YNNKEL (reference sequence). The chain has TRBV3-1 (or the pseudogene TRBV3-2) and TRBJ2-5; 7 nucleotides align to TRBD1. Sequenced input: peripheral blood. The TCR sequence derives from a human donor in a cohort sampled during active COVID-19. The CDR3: CASRRQGDQETQYF. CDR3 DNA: TGTGCCAGCAGACGACAGGGCGACCAAGAGACCCAGTACTTC.